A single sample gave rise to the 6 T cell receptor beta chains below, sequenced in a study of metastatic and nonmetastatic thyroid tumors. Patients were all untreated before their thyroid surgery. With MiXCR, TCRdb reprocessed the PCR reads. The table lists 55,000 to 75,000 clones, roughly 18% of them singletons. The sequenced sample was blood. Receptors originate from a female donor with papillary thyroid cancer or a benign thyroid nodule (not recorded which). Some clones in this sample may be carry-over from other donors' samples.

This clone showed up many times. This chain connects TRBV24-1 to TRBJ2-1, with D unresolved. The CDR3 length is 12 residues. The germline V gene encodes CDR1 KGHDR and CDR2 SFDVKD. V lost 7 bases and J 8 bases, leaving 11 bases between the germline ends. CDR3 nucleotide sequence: TGTGCCACCAGCCGTGGAGTCGATGAGCAGTTCTTC. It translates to CATSRGVDEQFF.

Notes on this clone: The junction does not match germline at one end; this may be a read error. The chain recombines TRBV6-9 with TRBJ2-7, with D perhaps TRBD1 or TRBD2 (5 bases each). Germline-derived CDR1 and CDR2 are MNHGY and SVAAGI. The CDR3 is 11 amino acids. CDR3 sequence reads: CASSRDDEQYF. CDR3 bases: TGCGCCAGTTCCCGGGACGACGAGCAGTACTTC.

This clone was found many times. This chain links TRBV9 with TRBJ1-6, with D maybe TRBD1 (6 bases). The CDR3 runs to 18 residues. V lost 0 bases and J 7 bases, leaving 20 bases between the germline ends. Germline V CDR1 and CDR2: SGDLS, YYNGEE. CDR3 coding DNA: TGTGCCAGCAGCGTAGAGATCTCGGGGGCGGGGGTGAATTCACCCCTCCACTTT. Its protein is CASSVEISGAGVNSPLHF.

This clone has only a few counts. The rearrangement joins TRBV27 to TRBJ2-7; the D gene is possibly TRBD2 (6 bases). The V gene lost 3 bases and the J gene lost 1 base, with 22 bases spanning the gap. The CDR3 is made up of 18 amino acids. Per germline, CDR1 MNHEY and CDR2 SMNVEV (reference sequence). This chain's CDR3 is CASSFGTCVISPSYEQYF. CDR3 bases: TGTGCCAGCAGTTTCGGGACTTGCGTTATATCCCCATCCTACGAGCAGTACTTC.

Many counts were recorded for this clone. The CDR3 DNA reads TGTGCCAGCTCACCACAGGTCAATCAGCCCCAGCATTTT. Its protein is CASSPQVNQPQHF. The V gene is TRBV18, the J gene TRBJ1-5; D remains ambiguous. This CDR3 is built from 13 residues. V lost 1 base to trimming and J lost 3 bases, with 4 bases between them. CDR1 and CDR2 (germline): KGHSH, LQKENI.

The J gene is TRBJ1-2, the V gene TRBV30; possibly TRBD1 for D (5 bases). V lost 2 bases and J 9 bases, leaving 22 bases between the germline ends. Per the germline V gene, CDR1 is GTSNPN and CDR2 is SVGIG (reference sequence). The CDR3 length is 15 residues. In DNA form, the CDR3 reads TGTGCCTGGAGTAAAGACAGTGGAGCCATGCGTAGCTACACCTTC. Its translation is CAWSKDSGAMRSYTF.